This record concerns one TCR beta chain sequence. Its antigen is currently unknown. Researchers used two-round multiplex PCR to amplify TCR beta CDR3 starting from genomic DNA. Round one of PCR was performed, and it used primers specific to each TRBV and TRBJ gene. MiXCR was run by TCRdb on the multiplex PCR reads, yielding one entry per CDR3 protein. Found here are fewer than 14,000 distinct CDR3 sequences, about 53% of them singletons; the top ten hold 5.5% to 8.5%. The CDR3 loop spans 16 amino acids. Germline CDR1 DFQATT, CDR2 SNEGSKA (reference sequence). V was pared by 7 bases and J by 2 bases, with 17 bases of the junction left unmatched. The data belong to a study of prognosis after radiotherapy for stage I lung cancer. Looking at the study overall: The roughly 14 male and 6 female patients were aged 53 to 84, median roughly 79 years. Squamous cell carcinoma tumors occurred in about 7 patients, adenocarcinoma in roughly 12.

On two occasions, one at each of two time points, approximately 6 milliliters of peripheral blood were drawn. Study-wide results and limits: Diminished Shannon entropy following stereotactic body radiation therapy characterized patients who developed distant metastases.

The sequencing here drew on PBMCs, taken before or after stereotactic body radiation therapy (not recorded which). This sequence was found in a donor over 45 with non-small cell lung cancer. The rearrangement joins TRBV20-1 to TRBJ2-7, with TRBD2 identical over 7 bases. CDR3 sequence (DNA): TGCAGTGTCCCGGGAGGTGGAGCGGGGCTTCCCTACGAGCAGTACTTC. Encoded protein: CSVPGGGAGLPYEQYF.